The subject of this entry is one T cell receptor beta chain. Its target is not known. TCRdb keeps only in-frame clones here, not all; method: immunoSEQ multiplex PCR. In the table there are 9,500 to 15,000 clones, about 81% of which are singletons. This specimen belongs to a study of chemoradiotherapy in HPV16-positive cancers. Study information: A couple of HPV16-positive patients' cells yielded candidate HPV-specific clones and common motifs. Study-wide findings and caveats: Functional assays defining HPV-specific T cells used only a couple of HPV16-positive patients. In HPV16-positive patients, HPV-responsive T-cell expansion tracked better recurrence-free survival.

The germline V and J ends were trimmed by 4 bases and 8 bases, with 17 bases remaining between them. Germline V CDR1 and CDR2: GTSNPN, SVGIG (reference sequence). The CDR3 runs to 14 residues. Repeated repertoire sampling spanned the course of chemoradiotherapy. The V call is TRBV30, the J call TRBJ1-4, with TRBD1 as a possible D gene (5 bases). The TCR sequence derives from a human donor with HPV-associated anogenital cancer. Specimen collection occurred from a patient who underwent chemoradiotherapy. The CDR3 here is CAWKGGTDREKLFF. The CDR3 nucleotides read TGTGCCTGGAAAGGCGGGACGGACCGAGAAAAACTGTTTTTT. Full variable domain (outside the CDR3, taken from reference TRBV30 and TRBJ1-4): SQTIHQWPATLVQPVGSPLSLECTVEGTSNPNLYWYRQAAGRGLQLLFYSVGIGQISSEVPQNLSASRPQDRQFILSSKKLLLSDSGFYLCAWKGGTDREKLFFGSGTQLSVL.